Described below is a single T cell receptor (beta chain) sequence and its context. The antigen remains undetermined. The likely explanation is a read error, given a far larger clone one base away. Through Arm-PCR of CDR3 regions and iRepertoire HTBI primers, TCR beta libraries were built. MiXCR, applied by TCRdb to the multiplex PCR reads, yields one record per CDR3 protein. Of hundreds of thousands of distinct CDR3 sequences in the sample, 15% to 20% are singletons; the top ten hold 35% to 45%. Time point given: newly diagnosed GD, antithyroid drugs for less than 3 months. The TCR library was prepared using RNA isolated from PBMCs. Investigators report Graves' disease was diagnosed under American Thyroid Association guidelines. Patient provenance is recorded as an endocrinology department in Xi'an, China. The record originates from a study of regulatory T cells in long-lasting Graves disease. Notes on the study in general: TCR diversity was lower in persistent Graves' patients (versus newly diagnosed ones). The persistent group shared fewer than 3,500 public clonotypes, more than the approximately 1,000 shared by new patients.

Per the germline V gene, CDR1 is MNHNS and CDR2 is SASEGT. V lost 5 bases to trimming and J lost 2 bases, with 15 bases between them. This CDR3 has 15 amino acids. Source: peripheral blood mononuclear cells (PBMCs), taken at new diagnosis, from a patient treated with antithyroid drugs. The receptor comes from a female donor with Graves disease. This chain links TRBV6-1 with TRBJ2-5, with D possibly called TRBD1 or TRBD2 (6 bases each). CDR3 region: CASSHSGAVQETQYF. The DNA for the CDR3 is TGTGCCAGCAGTCACTCGGGGGCGGTGCAAGAGACCCAGTACTTC.